The rows below give T cell receptor beta chains drawn from one sample of a study of T-cell reconstitution after alpha-beta-depleted transplantation in children. TCRdb redid the calling of the PCR reads with MiXCR, one entry per CDR3 protein. The sample has 540,000 or so distinct CDR3 sequences, more than 20% seen once; the top ten hold less than 15%. Here the sequenced sample was PBMCs, mostly from graft donor cells, taken 360 days after TCRalphabeta/CD19-depleted stem cell transplant. These receptors all stem from a boy in the first two years of life who had a stem cell transplant for acute myeloid leukemia, so the T cells may come from the graft donor. Each CDR3 is given with its conserved first and last residue. The D gene is left open where the match is weak. Not all rows give a size; the values are once, few, many and, for expanded clones, a class.

v_call	d_call	clone_size	j_call	cdr3_nt	cdr3_aa
TRBV7-9	TRBD1	many	TRBJ1-2	TGTGCCAGCAGTCTCGACAGGGACTATGGCTACACCTTC	CASSLDRDYGYTF
TRBV6-1	NA	NA	TRBJ2-3	TGTGCCAGCAGGCTCGCCCGGGGGAGAACAGATACGCAGTATTTT	CASRLARGRTDTQYF
TRBV2	NA	NA	TRBJ2-7	TGTGCCAGCAGTCTCGAACAGGGCAGTCACGAGCAGTACTTC	CASSLEQGSHEQYF
TRBV10-3	NA	few	TRBJ1-5	TGTGCCATCAGTGACAGGGACAATCAGCCCCAGCATTTT	CAISDRDNQPQHF
TRBV6-5	NA	NA	TRBJ2-7	TGTGCCAGCAGTTATGGGGCTTTACTCTCCTACGAGCAGTACTTC	CASSYGALLSYEQYF
TRBV5-1	NA	many	TRBJ2-1	TGCGCCAGCAGCTTGGCGGCGGATAGGGAGCAGTTCTTC	CASSLAADREQFF
TRBV28	NA	many	TRBJ2-3	TGTGCCAGTCAACAGGAGGTCCCAGATACGCAGTATTTT	CASQQEVPDTQYF
TRBV7-2	NA	NA	TRBJ2-6	TGTGCCAGCAGCCCACGGACAATCAGCTCTGGGGCCAACGTCCTGACTTTC	CASSPRTISSGANVLTF
TRBV12-3/TRBV12-4	NA	many	TRBJ2-3	TGTGCCAGCAGCCACGGGGGTGCAGATACGCAGTATTTT	CASSHGGADTQYF
TRBV5-1	TRBD1	NA	TRBJ1-2	TGCGCCAGCAGCTTGCCTACAGGGGGAAACTATGGCTACACCTTC	CASSLPTGGNYGYTF
TRBV12-3/TRBV12-4	NA	few	TRBJ2-7	TGTGCCAGCAGCCATGGTGGGGGTGGCGATGGGCAGTACTTC	CASSHGGGGDGQYF